This record covers a single T cell receptor beta chain. Its target is unknown. This CDR3 region has 13 residues. CDR1 MNHEY and CDR2 SMNVEV come from the germline V gene (reference sequence). Trimming removed 4 bases from V and 1 base from J, with 7 bases in between. The data stem from a study of T cell responses to AZD1222 COVID-19 vaccine. Study in general: It was second doses at about 4 or about 12 weeks that were pooled. Whole-study results and caveats: Among vaccine-associated CD4 TCRs, coverage spanned spike, with dominance at 160-218 and 743-854. Repertoire collection took place solely once the T cell response had peaked.

TCRdb's copy holds only in-frame clones and misses some; the assay was immunoSEQ multiplex PCR. The sample has approximately 100,000 clones; around 90% are singletons. The chain recombines TRBV27 with TRBJ1-2, with D possibly matching TRBD1 (6 bases). The sequenced sample was peripheral blood, obtained on day 0 of AZD1222 vaccination. The receptor was derived from an adult in good health. In DNA form, the CDR3 reads TGTGCCAGCAGTTACAGGGTTAACTATGGCTACACCTTC. It translates to CASSYRVNYGYTF.